This T cell receptor (beta chain) is drawn from a study of naive and memory T cell subsets. For this clonotype: Its antigen is currently unknown.

Points from the study as a whole: Diversity fell and Gini index rose from naive through CM, EM, EMRA. In naive cells, over 90% of TCR sequences were seen only once.

CMV status came from CD4+ T cell IFNgamma after overnight CMV lysate stimulation of fresh PBMCs. Cells stained for CD3, CD4, CD8, CD45RA and CD27 were sorted into four subsets. Both TRBC1 and TRBC2 were covered by a beta constant-region primer of two equimolar oligonucleotides. The ligated cDNA underwent four PCR rounds using SP2 and nested alpha and beta constant-region primers. TCRdb redid the calling of the UMI-ligation and nested PCR reads with MiXCR, one entry per CDR3 protein. The sample records 95,000 to 150,000 distinct CDR3 sequences, 35% to 40% being singletons. Germline loops: CDR1 SQVTM, CDR2 ANQGSEA. V was shortened by 5 bases and J by 10 bases, with 12 bases between the two germline ends. CDR3 length equals 12 residues.

This sequence was found in a human donor in good health. The sample was central memory CD4+ T cells from blood. V and J are TRBV29-1 and TRBJ1-6; D is undetermined. CDR3 coding DNA: TGCAGCGTTACAGTGGGCGACTCACCCCTCCACTTT. Protein sequence: CSVTVGDSPLHF.